The sequence of this T cell receptor beta chain was determined in a study of blood T cell repertoires in COVID-19. About the study: Spain, Italy and the United States supplied samples that represented acute and convalescent COVID-19. PBMCs, B-cell-depleted T cells, or T cells provided the cDNA or gDNA that made up the material.

As processed by the authors: Amplifying reference gene primers gave estimates of nucleated cell counts. Some clones are missing from TCRdb's copy, which holds only in-frame ones; the method was immunoSEQ multiplex PCR. From that table come the V and J calls and clone size; the DNA was used to work out D and trimming. This sample carries hundreds of thousands of clones, approximately 83% of them seen once, and the ten largest clones take around 2.1%. The CDR3 consists of 15 residues. V lost 4 bases and J lost 6, with 18 bases in between. Germline V gene lookup returns CDR1 SGHAT and CDR2 FQNNGV. The sample comprised peripheral blood. This TCR came from a young woman who had recovered from COVID-19. J is TRBJ1-2 and V is TRBV11-2; TRBD1 is a possible D gene (6 bases). The CDR3 DNA is TGTGCCAGCAGCTCGAATAGGGGGGGGCACGATGGCTACACCTTC. Translating it yields CASSSNRGGHDGYTF.